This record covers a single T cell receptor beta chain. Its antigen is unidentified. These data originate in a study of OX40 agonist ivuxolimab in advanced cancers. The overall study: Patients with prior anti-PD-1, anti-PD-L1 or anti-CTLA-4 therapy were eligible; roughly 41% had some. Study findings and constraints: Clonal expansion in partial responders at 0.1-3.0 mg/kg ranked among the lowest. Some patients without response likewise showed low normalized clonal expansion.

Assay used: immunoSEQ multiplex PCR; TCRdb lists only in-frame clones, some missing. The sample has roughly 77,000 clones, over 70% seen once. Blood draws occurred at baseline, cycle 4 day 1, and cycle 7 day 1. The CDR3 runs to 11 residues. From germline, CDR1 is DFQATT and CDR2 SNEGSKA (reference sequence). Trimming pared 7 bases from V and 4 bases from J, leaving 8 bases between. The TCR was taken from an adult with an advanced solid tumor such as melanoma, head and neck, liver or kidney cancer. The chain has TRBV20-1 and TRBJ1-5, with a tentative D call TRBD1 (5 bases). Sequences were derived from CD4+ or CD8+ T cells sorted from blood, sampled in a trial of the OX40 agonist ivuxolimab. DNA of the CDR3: TGCAGTGTTTCAGGGAATCAGCCCCAGCATTTT. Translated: CSVSGNQPQHF.